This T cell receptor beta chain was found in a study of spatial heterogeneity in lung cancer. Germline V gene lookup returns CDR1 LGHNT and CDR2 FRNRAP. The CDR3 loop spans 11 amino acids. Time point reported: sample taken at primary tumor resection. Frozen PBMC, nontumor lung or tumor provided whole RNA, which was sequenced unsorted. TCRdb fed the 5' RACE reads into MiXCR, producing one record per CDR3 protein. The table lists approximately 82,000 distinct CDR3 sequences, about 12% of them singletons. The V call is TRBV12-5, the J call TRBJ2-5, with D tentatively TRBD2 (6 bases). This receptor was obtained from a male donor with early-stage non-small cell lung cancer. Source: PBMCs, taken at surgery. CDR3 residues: CSLWGRETQYF. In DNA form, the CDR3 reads TGTTCGTTATGGGGGAGGGAGACCCAGTACTTC.